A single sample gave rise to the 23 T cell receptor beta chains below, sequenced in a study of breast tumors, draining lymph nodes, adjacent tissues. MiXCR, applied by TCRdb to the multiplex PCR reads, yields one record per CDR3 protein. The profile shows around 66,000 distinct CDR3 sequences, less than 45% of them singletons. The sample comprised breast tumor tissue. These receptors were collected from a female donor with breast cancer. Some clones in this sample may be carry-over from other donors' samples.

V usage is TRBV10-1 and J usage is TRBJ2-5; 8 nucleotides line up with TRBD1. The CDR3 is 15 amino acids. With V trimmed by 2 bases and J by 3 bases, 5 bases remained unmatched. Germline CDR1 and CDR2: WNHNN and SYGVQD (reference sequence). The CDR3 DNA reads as TGCGCCAGCAGTGAGCAGGCAGGGGGCGAAGAGACCCAGTACTTC. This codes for CASSEQAGGEETQYF.

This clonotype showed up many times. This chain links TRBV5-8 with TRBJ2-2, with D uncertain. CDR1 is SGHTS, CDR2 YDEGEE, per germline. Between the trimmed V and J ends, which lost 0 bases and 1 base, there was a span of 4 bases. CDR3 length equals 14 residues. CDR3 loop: CASSLGRNTGELFF. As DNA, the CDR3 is TGTGCCAGCAGCTTGGGTAGGAACACCGGGGAGCTGTTTTTT.

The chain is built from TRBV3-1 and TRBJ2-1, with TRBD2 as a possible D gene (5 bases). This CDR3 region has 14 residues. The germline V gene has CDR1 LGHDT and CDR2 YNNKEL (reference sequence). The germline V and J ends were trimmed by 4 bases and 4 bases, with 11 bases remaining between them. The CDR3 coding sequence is TGTGCCAGCAGCCCCGGGGTACTATACAATGAGCAGTTCTTC. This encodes CASSPGVLYNEQFF.

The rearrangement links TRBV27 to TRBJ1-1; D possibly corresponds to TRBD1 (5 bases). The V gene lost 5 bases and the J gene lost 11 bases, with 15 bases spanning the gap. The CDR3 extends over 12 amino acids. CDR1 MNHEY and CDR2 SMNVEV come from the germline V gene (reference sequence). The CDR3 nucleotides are TGTGCCAGCAGTAATGTGGGGCGGGGTGCTTTCTTT. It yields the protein CASSNVGRGAFF.

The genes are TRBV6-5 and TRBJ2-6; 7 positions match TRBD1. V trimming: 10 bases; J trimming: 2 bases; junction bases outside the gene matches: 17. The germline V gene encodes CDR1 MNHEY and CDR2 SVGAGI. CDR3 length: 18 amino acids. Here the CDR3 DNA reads TGTGCCATCAGGCCCCCGACAGGGTTCGACACTGGGGCCAACGTCCTGACTTTC. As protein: CAIRPPTGFDTGANVLTF.

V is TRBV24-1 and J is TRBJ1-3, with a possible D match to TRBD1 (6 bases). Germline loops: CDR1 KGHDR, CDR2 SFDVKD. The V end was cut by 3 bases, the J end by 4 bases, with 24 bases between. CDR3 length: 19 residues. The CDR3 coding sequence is TGTGCCACCAGTGATGCTAGCGGGGGGGCGAATCCAGTGGGAAACACCATATATTTT. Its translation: CATSDASGGANPVGNTIYF.

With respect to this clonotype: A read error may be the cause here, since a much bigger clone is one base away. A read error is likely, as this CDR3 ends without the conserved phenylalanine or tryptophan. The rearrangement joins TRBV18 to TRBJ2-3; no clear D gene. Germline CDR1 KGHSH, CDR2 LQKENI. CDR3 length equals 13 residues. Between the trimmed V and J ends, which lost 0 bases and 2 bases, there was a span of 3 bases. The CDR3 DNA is TGTGCCAGCTCACCACCGGTCACAGATACGCAGTATTGT. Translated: CASSPPVTDTQYC.

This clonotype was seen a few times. Written as DNA, the CDR3 is TGTGCCAGCAGGGGGACAGTGACTTCCTACGAGCAGTACTTC. Translated, it gives CASRGTVTSYEQYF. The chain recombines TRBV28 with TRBJ2-7, with 7 nucleotides matching TRBD1. J was trimmed by 1 base and V by 6 bases; bases with no gene match: 6. The germline V gene encodes CDR1 MDHEN and CDR2 SYDVKM. This CDR3 contains 14 residues.

CDR3 region: CSAFSGTSGSNEQYF. The DNA for the CDR3 is TGCAGTGCTTTTTCCGGGACTAGCGGGTCTAATGAGCAGTATTTT. V and J are TRBV20-1 and TRBJ2-3; TRBD2 matches at 12 bases. This CDR3 has 15 amino acids. Germline V lookup: CDR1 DFQATT, CDR2 SNEGSKA (reference sequence). V was pared by 5 bases and J by 11 bases, with 14 bases of the junction left unmatched.

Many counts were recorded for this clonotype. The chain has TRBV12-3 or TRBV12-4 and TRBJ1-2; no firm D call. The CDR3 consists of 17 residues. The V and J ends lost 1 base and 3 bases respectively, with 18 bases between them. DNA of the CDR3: TGTGCCAGCAGTTTAGTTAAAGAATACAGAGCCGACTATGGCTACACCTTC. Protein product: CASSLVKEYRADYGYTF.

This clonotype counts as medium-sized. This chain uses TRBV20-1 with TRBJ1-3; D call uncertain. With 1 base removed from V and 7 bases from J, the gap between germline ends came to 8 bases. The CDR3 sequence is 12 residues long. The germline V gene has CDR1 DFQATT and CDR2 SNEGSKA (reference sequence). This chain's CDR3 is CSARVGGNTIYF. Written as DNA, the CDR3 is TGCAGTGCTAGAGTGGGAGGGAACACCATATATTTT.

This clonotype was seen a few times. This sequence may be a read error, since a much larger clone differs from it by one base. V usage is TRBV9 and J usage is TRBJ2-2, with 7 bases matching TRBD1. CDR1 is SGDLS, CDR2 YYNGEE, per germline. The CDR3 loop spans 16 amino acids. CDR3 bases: TGTGCCAGCAGCGTAGGAATCAGGGGGAACACCGGGGAGCTGCTTTTT. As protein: CASSVGIRGNTGELLF.

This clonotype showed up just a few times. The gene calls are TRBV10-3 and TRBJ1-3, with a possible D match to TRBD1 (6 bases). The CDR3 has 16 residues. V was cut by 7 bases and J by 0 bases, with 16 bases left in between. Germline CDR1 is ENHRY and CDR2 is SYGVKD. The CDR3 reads CAIKDQGLCSGNTIYF. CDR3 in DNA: TGTGCCATCAAGGACCAGGGGCTGTGCTCTGGAAACACCATATATTTT.

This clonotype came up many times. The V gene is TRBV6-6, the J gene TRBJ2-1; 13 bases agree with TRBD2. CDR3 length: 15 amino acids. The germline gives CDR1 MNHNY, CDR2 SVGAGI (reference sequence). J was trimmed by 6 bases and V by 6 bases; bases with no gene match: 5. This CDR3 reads CASSLRLAGGNEQFF. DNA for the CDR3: TGTGCCAGCAGCCTACGACTAGCGGGGGGCAATGAGCAGTTCTTC.

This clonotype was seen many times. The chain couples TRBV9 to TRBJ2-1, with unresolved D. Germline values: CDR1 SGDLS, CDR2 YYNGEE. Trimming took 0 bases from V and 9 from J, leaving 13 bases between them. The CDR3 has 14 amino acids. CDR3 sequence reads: CASSVVPAKGEQFF. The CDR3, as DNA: TGTGCCAGCAGCGTAGTCCCAGCAAAGGGTGAGCAGTTCTTC.

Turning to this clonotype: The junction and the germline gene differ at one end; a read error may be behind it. This CDR3 reads CASSSLDGTENYGHTF. CDR3 DNA sequence: TGTGCCAGCAGCTCCCTGGACGGGACAGAAAACTATGGCCACACCTTC. This chain joins TRBV7-9 and TRBJ1-2; 7 bases are shared with TRBD1. The CDR3 is 16 amino acids. Germline CDR1 reads SEHNR; CDR2 reads FQNEAQ (reference sequence).

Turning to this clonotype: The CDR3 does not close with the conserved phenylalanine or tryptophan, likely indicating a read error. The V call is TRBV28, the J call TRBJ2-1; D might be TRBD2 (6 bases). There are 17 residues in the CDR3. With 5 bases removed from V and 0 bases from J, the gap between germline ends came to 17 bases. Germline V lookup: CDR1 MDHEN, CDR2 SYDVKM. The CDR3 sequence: CASSRRDRPFSYNEQFL. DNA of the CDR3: TGTGCCAGCAGTAGGCGGGACCGGCCCTTCTCCTACAATGAGCAGTTCCTC.

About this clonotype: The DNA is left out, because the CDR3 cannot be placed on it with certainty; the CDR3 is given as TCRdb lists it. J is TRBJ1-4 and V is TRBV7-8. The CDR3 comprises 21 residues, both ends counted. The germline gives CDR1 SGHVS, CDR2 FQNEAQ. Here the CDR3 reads CASRLRATYEQYFGPSEKLFF.

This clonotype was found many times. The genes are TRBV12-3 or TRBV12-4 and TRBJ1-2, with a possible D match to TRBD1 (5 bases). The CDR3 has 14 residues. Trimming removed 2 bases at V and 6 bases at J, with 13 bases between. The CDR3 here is CASSLSSLGDGYTF. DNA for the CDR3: TGTGCCAGCAGTTTATCCTCTTTAGGGGATGGCTACACCTTC.

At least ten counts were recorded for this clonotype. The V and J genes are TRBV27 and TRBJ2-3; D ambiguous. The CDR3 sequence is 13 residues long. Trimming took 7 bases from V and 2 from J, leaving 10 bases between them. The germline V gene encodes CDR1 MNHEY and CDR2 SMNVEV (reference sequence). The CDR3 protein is CASMRPYTDTQYF. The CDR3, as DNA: TGTGCCAGCATGCGACCGTACACAGATACGCAGTATTTT.

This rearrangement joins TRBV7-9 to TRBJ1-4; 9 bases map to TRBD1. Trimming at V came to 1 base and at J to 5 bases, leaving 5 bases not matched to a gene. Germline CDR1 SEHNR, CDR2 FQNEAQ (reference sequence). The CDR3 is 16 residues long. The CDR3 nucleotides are TGTGCCAGCAGCTTAGACCAGACAGGGGGGAATGAAAAACTGTTTTTT. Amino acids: CASSLDQTGGNEKLFF.

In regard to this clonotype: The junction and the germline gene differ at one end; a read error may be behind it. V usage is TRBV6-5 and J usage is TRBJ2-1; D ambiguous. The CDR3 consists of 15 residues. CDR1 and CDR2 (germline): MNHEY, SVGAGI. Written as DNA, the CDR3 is TGTGCCAGCAGTCACTCCCTACGGATGTACCATGAGCAGTTCTTC. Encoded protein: CASSHSLRMYHEQFF.

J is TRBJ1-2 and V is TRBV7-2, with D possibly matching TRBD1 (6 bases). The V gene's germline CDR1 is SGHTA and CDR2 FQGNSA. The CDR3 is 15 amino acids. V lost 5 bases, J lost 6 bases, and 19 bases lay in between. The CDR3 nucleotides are TGTGCCAGCAGCCCTCGGACAGTAGGGCTGAATGGCTACACCTTC. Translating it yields CASSPRTVGLNGYTF.